The clone carrying this T cell receptor (beta chain) was found many times. This sample is drawn from a study of T cells in Graves' hyperthyroidism and ophthalmopathy. CDR3 length: 18 amino acids. The germline V gene encodes CDR1 LGHDT and CDR2 YNNKEL (reference sequence). V gave up 3 bases and J gave up 5 bases; unmatched junction bases: 11. RNA transcripts yielded amplified TCR beta CDR3 regions. First-round RT-PCR with HTBI primers amplified the TCR CDR3 region. TCRdb reanalysed the multiplex PCR reads using MiXCR and keeps one entry per CDR3 protein. The sample has around 500,000 distinct CDR3 sequences, 13% to 15% seen once.

This receptor was taken from a woman aged 18-29 years with Graves' hyperthyroidism. The J gene is TRBJ1-6, the V gene TRBV3-1; TRBD1 aligns across 9 bases. What was sequenced was blood. This CDR3 reads CASSQRTGTGIHNSPLHF. The CDR3 DNA follows: TGTGCCAGCAGCCAGCGAACCGGGACAGGGATCCATAATTCACCCCTCCACTTT.